This T cell receptor (beta chain) was recovered during a study of T cell changes during pregnancy in multiple sclerosis (dated by TCRdb to between 2018 and 2021). Regarding the complete study: The study examined how the T cell repertoire changed over the course of pregnancy in women with multiple sclerosis.

V lost 6 bases and J lost 2 bases, and the count of bases not matched to a germline gene is 4. Reading from cysteine to phenylalanine, the CDR3 counts 15 amino acids. The only DNA kept is the CDR3, 45 bases in frame from the first base. CDR1 is given as WSHSY and CDR2 as SAAADI, both from the germline V gene. Points on this clone: The specificity of this receptor is unknown. No base quality information exists; no much larger clone differs at one position.

Library preparation employed the immunoSEQ multiplex PCR assay. Imported from immuneACCESS, the table was reduced by TCRdb to in-frame sequences with V and J called. These copies leave out some clones; in studies compared against another copy, an unresolved V gene accounts for under half, and the cause of the remainder is not known. The sample table contains over 50,000 clones; only one count was recorded for roughly nine tenths of them. The ten largest clones take up around 0.38% of the sample. The sequence joins TRBV10-2 to TRBJ2-1, with TRBD2 identical over 10 junction bases. This receptor was obtained from a female donor with multiple sclerosis, enrolled in a pregnancy study. Sequenced here: CD4+ T cells from peripheral blood mononuclear cells, sampled in the third trimester of pregnancy. The CDR3 is CASRVAGGAYNEQFF. The sequence in DNA is TGCGCCAGCAGGGTAGCGGGAGGCGCCTACAATGAGCAGTTCTTC.